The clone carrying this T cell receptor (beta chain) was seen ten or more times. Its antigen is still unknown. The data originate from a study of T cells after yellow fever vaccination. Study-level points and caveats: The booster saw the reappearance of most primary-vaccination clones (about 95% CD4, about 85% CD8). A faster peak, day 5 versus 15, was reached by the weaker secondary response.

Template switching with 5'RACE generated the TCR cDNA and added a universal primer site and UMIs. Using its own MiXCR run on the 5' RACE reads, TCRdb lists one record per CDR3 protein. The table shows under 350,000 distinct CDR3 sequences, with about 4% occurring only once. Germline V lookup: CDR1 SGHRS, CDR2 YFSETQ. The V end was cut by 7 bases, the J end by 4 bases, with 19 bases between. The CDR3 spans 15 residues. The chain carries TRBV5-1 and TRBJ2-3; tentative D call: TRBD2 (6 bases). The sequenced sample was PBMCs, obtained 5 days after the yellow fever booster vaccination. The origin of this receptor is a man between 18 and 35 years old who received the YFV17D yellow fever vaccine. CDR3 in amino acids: CASGRGGSRADTQYF. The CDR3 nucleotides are TGCGCCAGCGGACGAGGAGGGTCGCGGGCAGATACGCAGTATTTT.